Below, 10 T cell receptor beta chains from the same sample are listed, as sequenced in a study of low-dose radiotherapy and immunotherapy resistance in tumors. Both TCRalpha and TCRbeta chains were reverse transcribed with V-gene-specific primers. Amplification, which lasted roughly 20 PCR cycles, used a constant-region primer and V-primer adapter to amplify TCRs. TCRdb re-called the reads with MiXCR, one entry per CDR3 protein. In the table there are tens of thousands of distinct CDR3 sequences, roughly 19% of which are singletons. Time point noted: after trial treatment. Treatment meaning: LDRT plus nivolumab, ipilimumab, low-dose cyclophosphamide and aspirin (RACIN trial). This specimen consisted of PBMCs, obtained after low-dose radiotherapy plus immunotherapy. The receptors come from a female donor with ovarian cancer.

This clonotype was seen repeatedly, ten times or more. The chain links TRBV7-9 to TRBJ1-6; D may be TRBD1 (6 bases). Trimming removed 2 bases at V and 7 bases at J, with 9 bases between. The length of the CDR3 is 14 residues. Germline CDR1 SEHNR, CDR2 FQNEAQ (reference sequence). The CDR3 DNA sequence: TGTGCCAGCAGCTTATGGGACACAAATTCACCCCTCCACTTT. This sequence encodes CASSLWDTNSPLHF.

This clonotype has a count of ten or more. The chain couples TRBV9 to TRBJ2-2; D is tentatively TRBD1 or TRBD2 (6 bases each). CDR3 length: 17 residues. CDR1 is SGDLS, CDR2 YYNGEE, per germline. V lost 0 bases and J 4 bases, leaving 16 bases between the germline ends. The CDR3 sequence is CASSVVGGPGGTGELFF. The CDR3 region has the DNA TGTGCCAGCAGCGTAGTAGGGGGGCCGGGTGGCACCGGGGAGCTGTTTTTT.

This clonotype was seen repeatedly, ten times or more. The chain joins TRBV12-3 or TRBV12-4 to TRBJ2-2; 7 bases agree with TRBD1. V was pared by 6 bases and J by 0 bases, with 7 bases of the junction left unmatched. The CDR3 runs to 16 residues. The CDR3 region is CASSLSGTANTGELFF. The CDR3 coding sequence is TGTGCCAGCAGCCTCTCCGGGACAGCGAACACCGGGGAGCTGTTTTTT.

Details on this clonotype: A read error may produce the germline difference seen at one junction end. The chain has TRBV5-3 and TRBJ2-7; 8 nucleotides match TRBD2. TRBV5-3 counts as an open reading frame of uncertain function. CDR3 length equals 15 residues. The CDR3 nucleotides read TGTGCCAGCAGCTTGCCGGTAGCGGGGTTCCACGAGCAGTACTTC. Translation: CASSLPVAGFHEQYF.

About this clonotype: Given a far larger clone just one base away, this is likely a sequencing read error. The CDR3 protein is CAISETSGSGQFF. For the CDR3, the DNA is TGTGCCATCAGTGAGACTAGCGGGAGCGGGCAGTTCTTC. V is TRBV10-3 and J is TRBJ2-1; 11 nucleotides line up with TRBD2. The CDR3 totals 13 residues. From germline, CDR1 is ENHRY and CDR2 SYGVKD. J was trimmed by 12 bases and V by 2 bases; bases with no gene match: 3.

This clonotype was detected ten times or more. This chain uses TRBV5-1 with TRBJ2-1; D unclear. Trimming stripped 4 bases from V and 1 base from J, with 9 bases between. This CDR3 has 14 amino acids. The germline V gene encodes CDR1 SGHRS and CDR2 YFSETQ. The CDR3 is CASSRLESYNEQFF. The CDR3 nucleotides read TGCGCCAGCAGCAGGCTAGAGTCCTACAATGAGCAGTTCTTC. Using reference TRBV5-1 and TRBJ2-1 for the parts outside the CDR3, the full variable domain is KAGVTQTPRYLIKTRGQQVTLSCSPISGHRSVSWYQQTPGQGLQFLFEYFSETQRNKGNFPGRFSGRQFSNSRSEMNVSTLELGDSALYLCASSRLESYNEQFFGPGTRLTVL.

The table lists this clonotype with many counts. The chain employs TRBV11-2 and TRBJ1-6; D might be TRBD1 (5 bases). This CDR3 spans 15 amino acids. Germline V gene sequence: CDR1 SGHAT, CDR2 FQNNGV. Trimming removed 5 bases at V and 7 bases at J, with 15 bases between. The CDR3 loop is CASSNWGEKNSPLHF. The DNA for the CDR3 is TGTGCCAGCAGCAACTGGGGGGAGAAGAATTCACCCCTCCACTTT.

This clonotype was counted many times. The J gene is TRBJ2-6, the V gene TRBV12-3 or TRBV12-4; D is possibly TRBD1 (6 bases). This CDR3 is 18 amino acids long. Trimming took 2 bases from V and 4 from J, leaving 18 bases between them. CDR3 in amino acids: CASSLLPFTGTGANVLTF. As DNA, the CDR3 is TGTGCCAGCAGTTTACTCCCCTTTACAGGGACAGGGGCCAACGTCCTGACTTTC.

The gene calls are TRBV7-9 and TRBJ1-1, with D perhaps matching TRBD1 (5 bases). This CDR3 has 14 amino acids. Trimming left V 2 bases short and J 7 bases short, with 14 bases between. Germline V gene data show CDR1 as SEHNR and CDR2 as FQNEAQ (reference sequence). Here the CDR3 DNA reads TGTGCCAGCAGCTTACCCATGGGACGGTTTGAAGCTTTCTTT. Amino acid sequence: CASSLPMGRFEAFF. Full variable domain (remainder filled in from reference TRBV7-9 and TRBJ1-1): DTGVSQNPRHKITKRGQNVTFRCDPISEHNRLYWYRQTLGQGPEFLTYFQNEAQLEKSRLLSDRFSAERPKGSFSTLEIQRTEQGDSAMYLCASSLPMGRFEAFFGQGTRLTVV.

This clonotype occurred a few times. V is TRBV7-8 and J is TRBJ2-2; a weak D match, TRBD2 (7 bases). The CDR3 covers 15 residues. Germline lookup yields CDR1 SGHVS and CDR2 FQNEAQ. Trimming removed 4 bases at V and 4 bases at J, with 13 bases between. The CDR3 loop reads CASSWGASGTGELFF. In DNA, the CDR3 is TGTGCCAGCAGCTGGGGGGCTAGCGGCACCGGGGAGCTGTTTTTT. Complete variable domain (other parts from reference TRBV7-8 and TRBJ2-2): GAGVSQSPRYKVAKRGQDVALRCDPISGHVSLFWYQQALGQGPEFLTYFQNEAQLDKSGLPSDRFFAERPEGSVSTLKIQRTQQEDSAVYLCASSWGASGTGELFFGEGSRLTVL.